The sequence of this TCR beta chain was determined in a study of OX40 agonist ivuxolimab in advanced cancers. Overall study context: Prior therapy, whether anti-PD-1, anti-PD-L1 or anti-CTLA-4, was allowed, and more than 35% had some.

Worth noting for this clone: Its matching antigen is unknown.

Germline loops: CDR1 KGHSH, CDR2 LQKENI. There are 15 residues in the CDR3. J gave up 0 bases and V 8 bases, and 5 bases lay outside the gene matches. Peripheral blood came from all dose cohorts at three timepoints. Points from the study as a whole: CD4+ and CD8+ blood T cells expanded clonally by week 6 at 0.1 to 3.0 mg/kg. Among the nonresponders, some also had low normalized T-cell clonal expansion.

Libraries were prepared by immunoSEQ multiplex PCR; TCRdb keeps only in-frame clonotypes and omits some of them. The sample contains 65,000 to 80,000 clones, 70% to 85% of which appear only once. The J gene is TRBJ1-1, the V gene TRBV18; 11 nucleotides agree with TRBD1. The source was CD4+ or CD8+ T cells sorted from blood, collected in a trial of the OX40 agonist ivuxolimab. The source is an adult with an advanced solid tumor such as melanoma, head and neck, liver or kidney cancer. CDR3 in amino acids: CASTGTGGLNTEAFF. The CDR3 nucleotides read TGTGCCAGCACTGGGACAGGGGGTTTGAACACTGAAGCTTTCTTT.